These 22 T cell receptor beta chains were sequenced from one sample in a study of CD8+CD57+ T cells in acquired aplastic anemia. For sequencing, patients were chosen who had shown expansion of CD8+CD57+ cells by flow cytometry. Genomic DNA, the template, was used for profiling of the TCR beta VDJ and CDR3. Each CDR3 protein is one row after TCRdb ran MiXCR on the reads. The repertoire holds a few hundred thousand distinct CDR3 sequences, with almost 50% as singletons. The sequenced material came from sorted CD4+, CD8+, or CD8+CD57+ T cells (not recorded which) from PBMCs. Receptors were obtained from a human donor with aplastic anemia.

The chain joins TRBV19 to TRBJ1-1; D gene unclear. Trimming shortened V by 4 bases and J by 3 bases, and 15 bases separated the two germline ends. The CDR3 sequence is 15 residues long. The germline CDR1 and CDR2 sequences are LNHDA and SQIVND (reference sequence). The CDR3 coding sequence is TGTGCCAGTAGTACCGTCGTAGCGCTCGACACTGAAGCTTTCTTT. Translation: CASSTVVALDTEAFF.

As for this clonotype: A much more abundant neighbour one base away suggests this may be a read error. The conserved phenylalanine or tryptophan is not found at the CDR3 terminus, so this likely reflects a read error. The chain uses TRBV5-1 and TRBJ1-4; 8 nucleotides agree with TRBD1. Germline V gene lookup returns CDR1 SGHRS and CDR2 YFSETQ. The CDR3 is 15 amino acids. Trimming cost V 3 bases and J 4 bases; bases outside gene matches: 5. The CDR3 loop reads CASSSMGQVNEKLFL. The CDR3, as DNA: TGCGCCAGCAGCTCCATGGGACAGGTTAATGAAAAACTGTTTCTT.

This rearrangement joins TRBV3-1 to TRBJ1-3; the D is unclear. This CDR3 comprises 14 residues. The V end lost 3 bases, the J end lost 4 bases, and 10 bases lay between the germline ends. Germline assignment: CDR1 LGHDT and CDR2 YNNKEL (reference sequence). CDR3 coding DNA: TGTGCCAGCAGCCAGGACTCTGGAGGAAACACCATATATTTT. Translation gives CASSQDSGGNTIYF.

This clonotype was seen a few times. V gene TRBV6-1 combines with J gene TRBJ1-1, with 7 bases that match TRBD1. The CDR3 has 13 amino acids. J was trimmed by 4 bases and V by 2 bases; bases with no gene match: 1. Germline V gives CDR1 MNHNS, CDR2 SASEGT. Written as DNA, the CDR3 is TGTGCCAGCAGTGAACAGGGGGGCACTGAAGCTTTCTTT. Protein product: CASSEQGGTEAFF.

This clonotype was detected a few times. CDR3 sequence: CASSQRLSQETQYF. The DNA of the CDR3 is TGTGCCAGCTCACAACGCCTGAGCCAAGAGACCCAGTACTTC. The chain recombines TRBV18 with TRBJ2-5; D not resolved. Trimming removed 4 bases from V and 1 base from J, with 10 bases in between. This CDR3 has 14 amino acids. Germline V gene lookup returns CDR1 KGHSH and CDR2 LQKENI.

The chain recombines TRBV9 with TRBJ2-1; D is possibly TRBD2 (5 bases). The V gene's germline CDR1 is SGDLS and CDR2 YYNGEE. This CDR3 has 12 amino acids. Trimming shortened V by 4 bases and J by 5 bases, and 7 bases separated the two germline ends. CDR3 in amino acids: CASSPGDNEQFF. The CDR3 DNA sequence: TGTGCCAGCAGCCCCGGGGACAATGAGCAGTTCTTC.

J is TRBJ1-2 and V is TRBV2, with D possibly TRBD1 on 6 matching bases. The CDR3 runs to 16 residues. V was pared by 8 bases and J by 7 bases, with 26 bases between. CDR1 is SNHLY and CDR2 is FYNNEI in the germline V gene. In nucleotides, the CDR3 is TGTGCCAGCGTTAAGGACAGTACTCTTCCCGGAGTTGGCTACACCTTC. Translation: CASVKDSTLPGVGYTF.

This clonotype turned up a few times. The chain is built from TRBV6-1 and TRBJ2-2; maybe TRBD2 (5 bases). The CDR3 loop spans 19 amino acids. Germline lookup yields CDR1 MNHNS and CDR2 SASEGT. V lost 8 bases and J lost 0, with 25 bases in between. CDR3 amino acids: CASPRAREGYTSNTGELFF. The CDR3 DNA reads TGTGCCAGCCCCCGGGCCCGGGAAGGGTACACATCGAACACCGGGGAGCTGTTTTTT.

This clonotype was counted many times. The CDR3 DNA reads as TGTGCCAGCAGTTTTCGGGGGGAGAACACCGGGGAGCTGTTTTTT. It specifies CASSFRGENTGELFF. The chain recombines TRBV9 with TRBJ2-2; 7 nucleotides line up with TRBD2. CDR1 is SGDLS and CDR2 is YYNGEE in the germline V gene. After removal of 5 bases from V and 1 base from J, the junction contained 5 bases not matched to a gene. The CDR3 extends over 15 amino acids. The full variable domain, its missing parts supplied by reference TRBV9 and TRBJ2-2, is DSGVTQTPKHLITATGQRVTLRCSPRSGDLSVYWYQQSLDQGLQFLIQYYNGEERAKGNILERFSAQQFPDLHSELNLSSLELGDSALYFCASSFRGENTGELFFGEGSRLTVL.

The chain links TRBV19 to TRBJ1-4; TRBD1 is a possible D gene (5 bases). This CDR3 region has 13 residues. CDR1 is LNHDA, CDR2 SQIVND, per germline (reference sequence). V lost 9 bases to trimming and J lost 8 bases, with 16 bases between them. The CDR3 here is CASQSRAGEKLFF. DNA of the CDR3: TGTGCCAGCCAATCCAGGGCGGGAGAAAAACTGTTTTTT.

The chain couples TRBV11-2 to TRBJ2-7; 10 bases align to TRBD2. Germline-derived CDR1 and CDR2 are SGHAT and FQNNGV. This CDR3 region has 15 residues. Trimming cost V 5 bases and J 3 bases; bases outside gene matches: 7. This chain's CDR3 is CASSLAVAGGYEQYF. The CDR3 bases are TGTGCCAGCAGCCTCGCGGTAGCGGGGGGCTACGAGCAGTACTTC.

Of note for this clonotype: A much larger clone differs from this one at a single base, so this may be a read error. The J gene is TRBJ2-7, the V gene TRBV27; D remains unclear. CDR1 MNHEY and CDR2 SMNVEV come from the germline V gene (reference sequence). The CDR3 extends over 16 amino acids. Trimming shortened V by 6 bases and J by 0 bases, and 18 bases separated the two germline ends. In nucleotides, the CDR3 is TGTGCCAGCAGGGGAAGGGAATTGGACGGCTCCTACGAGCAGTACTTC. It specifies CASRGRELDGSYEQYF.

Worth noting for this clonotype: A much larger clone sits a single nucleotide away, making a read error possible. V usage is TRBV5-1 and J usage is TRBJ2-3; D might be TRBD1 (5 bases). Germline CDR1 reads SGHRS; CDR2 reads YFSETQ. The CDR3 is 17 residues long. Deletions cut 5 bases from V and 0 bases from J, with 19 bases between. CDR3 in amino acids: CASRGFGVGRSTDTQYF. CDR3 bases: TGCGCCAGCAGAGGGTTTGGGGTGGGGCGGAGCACAGATACGCAGTATTTT.

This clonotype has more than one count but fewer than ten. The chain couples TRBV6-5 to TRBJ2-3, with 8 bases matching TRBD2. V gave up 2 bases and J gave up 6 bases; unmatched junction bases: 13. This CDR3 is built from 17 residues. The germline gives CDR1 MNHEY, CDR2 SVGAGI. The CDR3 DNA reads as TGTGCCAGCAGTTACGGCGAGCGGGGGAGCCTAGTGGATACGCAGTATTTT. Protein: CASSYGERGSLVDTQYF.

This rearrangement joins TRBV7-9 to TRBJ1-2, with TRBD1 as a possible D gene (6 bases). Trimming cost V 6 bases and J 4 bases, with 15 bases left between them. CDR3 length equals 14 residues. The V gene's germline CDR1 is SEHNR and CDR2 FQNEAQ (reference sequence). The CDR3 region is CASSYSGGGYGYTF. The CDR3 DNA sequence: TGTGCCAGCAGTTACTCGGGGGGCGGCTATGGCTACACCTTC.

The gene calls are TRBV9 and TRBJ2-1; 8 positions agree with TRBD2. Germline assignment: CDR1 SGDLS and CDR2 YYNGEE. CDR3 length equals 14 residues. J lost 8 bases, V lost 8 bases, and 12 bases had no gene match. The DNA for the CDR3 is TGTGCCAGTAGTATAGGCGGGGGGATGGATGAGCAGTTCTTC. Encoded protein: CASSIGGGMDEQFF. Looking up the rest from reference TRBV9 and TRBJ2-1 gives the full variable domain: DSGVTQTPKHLITATGQRVTLRCSPRSGDLSVYWYQQSLDQGLQFLIQYYNGEERAKGNILERFSAQQFPDLHSELNLSSLELGDSALYFCASSIGGGMDEQFFGPGTRLTVL.

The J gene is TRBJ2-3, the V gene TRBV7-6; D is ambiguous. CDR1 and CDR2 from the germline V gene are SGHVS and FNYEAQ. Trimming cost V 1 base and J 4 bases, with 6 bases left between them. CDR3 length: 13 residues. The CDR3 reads CASSLERADTQYF. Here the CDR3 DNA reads TGTGCCAGCAGCTTAGAACGGGCAGATACGCAGTATTTT.

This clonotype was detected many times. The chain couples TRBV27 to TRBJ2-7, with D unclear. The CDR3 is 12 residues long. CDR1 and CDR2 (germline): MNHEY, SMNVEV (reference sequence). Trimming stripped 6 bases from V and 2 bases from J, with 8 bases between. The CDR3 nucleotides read TGTGCCAGCAGCTCTGGGCCCTACGAGCAGTACTTC. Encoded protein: CASSSGPYEQYF.

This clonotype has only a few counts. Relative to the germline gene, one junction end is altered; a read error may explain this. This CDR3 reads CASSLSGTGEGYEQYF. The CDR3 DNA follows: TGCGCCAGCAGCTTGTCAGGGACAGGGGAAGGCTACGAGCAGTACTTC. The gene calls are TRBV7-3 and TRBJ2-7; 10 nucleotides match TRBD1. Germline V lookup: CDR1 SGHTA, CDR2 FQGTGA. The CDR3 spans 16 residues.

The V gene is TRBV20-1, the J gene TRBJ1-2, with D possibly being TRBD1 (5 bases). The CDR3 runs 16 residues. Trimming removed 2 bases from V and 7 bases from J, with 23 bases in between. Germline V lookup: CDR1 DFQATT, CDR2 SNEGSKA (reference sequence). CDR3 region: CSARHGQFVGVGGYTF. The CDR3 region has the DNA TGCAGTGCTAGACACGGCCAGTTTGTGGGGGTGGGTGGCTACACCTTC.

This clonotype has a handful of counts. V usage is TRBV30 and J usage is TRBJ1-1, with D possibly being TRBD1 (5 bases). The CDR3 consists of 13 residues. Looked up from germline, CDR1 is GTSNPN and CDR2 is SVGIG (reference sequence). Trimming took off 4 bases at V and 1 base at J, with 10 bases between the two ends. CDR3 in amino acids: CAWKAQENTEAFF. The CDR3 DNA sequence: TGTGCCTGGAAGGCACAGGAGAACACTGAAGCTTTCTTT.

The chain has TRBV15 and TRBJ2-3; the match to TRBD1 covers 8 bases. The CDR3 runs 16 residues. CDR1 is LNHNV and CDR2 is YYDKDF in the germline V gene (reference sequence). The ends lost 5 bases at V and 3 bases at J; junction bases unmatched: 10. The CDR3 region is CATSPETGEGTDTQYF. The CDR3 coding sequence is TGTGCCACCAGCCCCGAGACAGGGGAAGGAACAGATACGCAGTATTTT. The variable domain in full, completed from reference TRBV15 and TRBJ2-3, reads DAMVIQNPRYQVTQFGKPVTLSCSQTLNHNVMYWYQQKSSQAPKLLFHYYDKDFNNEADTPDNFQSRRPNTSFCFLDIRSPGLGDTAMYLCATSPETGEGTDTQYFGPGTRLTVL.